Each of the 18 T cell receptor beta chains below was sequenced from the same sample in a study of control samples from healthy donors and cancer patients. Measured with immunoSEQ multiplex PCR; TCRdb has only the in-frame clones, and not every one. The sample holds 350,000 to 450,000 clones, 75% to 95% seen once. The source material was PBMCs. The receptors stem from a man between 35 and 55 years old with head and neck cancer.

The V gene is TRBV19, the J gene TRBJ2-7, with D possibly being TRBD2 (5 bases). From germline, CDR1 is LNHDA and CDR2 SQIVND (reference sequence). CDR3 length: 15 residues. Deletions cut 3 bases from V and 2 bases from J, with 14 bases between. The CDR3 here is CASSILLGSPYEQYF. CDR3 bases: TGTGCCAGTAGTATTCTTCTTGGGAGTCCCTACGAGCAGTACTTC. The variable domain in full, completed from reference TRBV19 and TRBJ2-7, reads DGGITQSPKYLFRKEGQNVTLSCEQNLNHDAMYWYRQDPGQGLRLIYYSQIVNDFQKGDIAEGYSVSREKKESFPLTVTSAQKNPTAFYLCASSILLGSPYEQYFGPGTRLTVT.

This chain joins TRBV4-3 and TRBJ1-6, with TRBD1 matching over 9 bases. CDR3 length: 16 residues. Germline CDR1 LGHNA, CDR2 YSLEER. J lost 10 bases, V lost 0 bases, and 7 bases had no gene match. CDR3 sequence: CASSQEPGQGESPLHF. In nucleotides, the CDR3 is TGCGCCAGCAGCCAAGAGCCGGGACAGGGAGAATCACCCCTCCACTTT.

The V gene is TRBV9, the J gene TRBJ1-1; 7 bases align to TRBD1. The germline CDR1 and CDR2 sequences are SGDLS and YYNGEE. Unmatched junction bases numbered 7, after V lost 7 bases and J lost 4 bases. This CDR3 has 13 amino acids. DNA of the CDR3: TGTGCCAGCGCACCAGGGGGTGGCACTGAAGCTTTCTTT. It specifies CASAPGGGTEAFF.

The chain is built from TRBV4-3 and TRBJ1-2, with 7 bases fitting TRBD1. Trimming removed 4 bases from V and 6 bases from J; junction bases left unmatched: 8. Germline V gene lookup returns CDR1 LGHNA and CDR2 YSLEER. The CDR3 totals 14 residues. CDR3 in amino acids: CASSPGDRANGYTF. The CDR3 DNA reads TGCGCCAGCAGCCCAGGCGACAGGGCGAATGGCTACACCTTC.

The CDR3 DNA reads TGTGCCAGCAGCTGGACAGGGGGCGAGCAGTACTTC. Translating it yields CASSWTGGEQYF. The chain employs TRBV9 and TRBJ2-7, with 10 nucleotides matching TRBD1. The V gene end was trimmed by 4 bases and the J gene end by 6 bases; junction bases not matched to a gene: 1. This CDR3 region has 12 residues. The germline CDR1 and CDR2 sequences are SGDLS and YYNGEE. Combining the CDR3 with reference TRBV9 and TRBJ2-7 gives the whole variable domain DSGVTQTPKHLITATGQRVTLRCSPRSGDLSVYWYQQSLDQGLQFLIQYYNGEERAKGNILERFSAQQFPDLHSELNLSSLELGDSALYFCASSWTGGEQYFGPGTRLTVT.

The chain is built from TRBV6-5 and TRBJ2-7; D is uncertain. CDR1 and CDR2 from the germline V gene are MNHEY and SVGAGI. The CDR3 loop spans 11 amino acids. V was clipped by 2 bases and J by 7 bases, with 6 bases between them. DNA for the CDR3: TGTGCCAGCAGTTACCTGGAGGAGCAGTACTTC. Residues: CASSYLEEQYF.

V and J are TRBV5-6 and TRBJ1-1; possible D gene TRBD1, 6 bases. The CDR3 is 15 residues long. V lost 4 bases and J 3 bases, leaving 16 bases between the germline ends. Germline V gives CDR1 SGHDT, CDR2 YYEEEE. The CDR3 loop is CASSPGAGWDTEAFF. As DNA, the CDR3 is TGTGCCAGCAGCCCGGGGGCAGGGTGGGACACTGAAGCTTTCTTT.

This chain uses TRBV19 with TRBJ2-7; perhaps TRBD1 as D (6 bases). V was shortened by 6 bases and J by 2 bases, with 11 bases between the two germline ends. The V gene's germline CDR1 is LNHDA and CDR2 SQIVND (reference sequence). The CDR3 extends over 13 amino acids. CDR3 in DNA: TGTGCCAGTAGCCGGGACACCGCCTACGAGCAGTACTTC. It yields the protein CASSRDTAYEQYF.

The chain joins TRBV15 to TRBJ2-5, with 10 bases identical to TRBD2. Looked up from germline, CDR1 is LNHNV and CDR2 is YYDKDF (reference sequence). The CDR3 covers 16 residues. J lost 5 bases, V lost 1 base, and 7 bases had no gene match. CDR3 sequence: CATSRAILAGRETQYF. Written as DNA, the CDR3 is TGTGCCACCAGCAGAGCGATACTAGCGGGGAGGGAGACCCAGTACTTC.

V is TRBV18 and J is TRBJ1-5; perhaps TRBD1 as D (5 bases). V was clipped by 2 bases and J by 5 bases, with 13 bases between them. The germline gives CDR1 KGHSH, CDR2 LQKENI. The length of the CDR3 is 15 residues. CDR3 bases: TGTGCCAGCTCACCATTATCAGGGATGGATCAGCCCCAGCATTTT. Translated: CASSPLSGMDQPQHF.

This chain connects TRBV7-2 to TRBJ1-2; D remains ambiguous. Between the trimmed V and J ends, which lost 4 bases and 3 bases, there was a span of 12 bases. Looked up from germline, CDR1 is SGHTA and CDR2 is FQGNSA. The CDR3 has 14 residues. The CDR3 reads CASSSFLPDYGYTF. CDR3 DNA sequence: TGTGCCAGCAGCTCCTTTTTACCCGACTATGGCTACACCTTC.

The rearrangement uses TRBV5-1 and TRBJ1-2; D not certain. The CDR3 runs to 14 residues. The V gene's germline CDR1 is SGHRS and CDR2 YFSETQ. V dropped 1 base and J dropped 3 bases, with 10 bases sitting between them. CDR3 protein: CASSLTEEDYGYTF. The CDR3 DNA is TGCGCCAGCAGCTTGACTGAGGAGGACTATGGCTACACCTTC.

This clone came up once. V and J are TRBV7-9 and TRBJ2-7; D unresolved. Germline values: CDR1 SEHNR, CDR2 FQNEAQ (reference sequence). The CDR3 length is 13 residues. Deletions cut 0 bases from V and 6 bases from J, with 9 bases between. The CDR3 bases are TGTGCCAGCAGCTTAGCCACTCCGCTCGAGCAGTACTTC. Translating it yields CASSLATPLEQYF.

The CDR3 coding sequence is TGTGCCAGTAGTCCAACCAGGACAGCTGGAAACACCATATATTTT. It is translated as CASSPTRTAGNTIYF. The V call is TRBV19, the J call TRBJ1-3; the D gene is possibly TRBD1 (6 bases). With 5 bases removed from V and 2 bases from J, the gap between germline ends came to 13 bases. This CDR3 comprises 15 residues. The V gene's germline CDR1 is LNHDA and CDR2 SQIVND (reference sequence).

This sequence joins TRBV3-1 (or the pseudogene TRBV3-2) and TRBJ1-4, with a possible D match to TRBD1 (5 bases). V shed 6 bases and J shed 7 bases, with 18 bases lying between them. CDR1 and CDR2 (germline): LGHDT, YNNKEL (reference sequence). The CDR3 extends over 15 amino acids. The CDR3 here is CASSLVVAGGEKLFF. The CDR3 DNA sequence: TGTGCCAGCAGTCTAGTAGTGGCGGGGGGTGAAAAACTGTTTTTT.

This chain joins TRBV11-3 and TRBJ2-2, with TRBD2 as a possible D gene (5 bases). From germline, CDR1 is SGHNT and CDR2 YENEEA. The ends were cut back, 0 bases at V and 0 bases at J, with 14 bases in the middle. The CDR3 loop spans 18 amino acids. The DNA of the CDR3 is TGTGCCAGCAGCTTAGATGGAAGAGAAGCGGCGAACACCGGGGAGCTGTTTTTT. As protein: CASSLDGREAANTGELFF.

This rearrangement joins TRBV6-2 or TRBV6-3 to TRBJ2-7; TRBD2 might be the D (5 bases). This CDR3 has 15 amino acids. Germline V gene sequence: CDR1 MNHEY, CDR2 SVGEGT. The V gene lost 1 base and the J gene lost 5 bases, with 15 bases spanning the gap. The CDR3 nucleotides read TGTGCCAGCAGTTACTTGGCGGCGGGTCGGCACGAGCAGTACTTC. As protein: CASSYLAAGRHEQYF.

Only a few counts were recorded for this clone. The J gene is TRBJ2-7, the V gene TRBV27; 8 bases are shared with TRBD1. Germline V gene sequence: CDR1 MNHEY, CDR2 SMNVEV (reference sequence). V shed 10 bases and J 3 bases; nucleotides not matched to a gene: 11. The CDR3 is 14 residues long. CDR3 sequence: CATHPGQGNYEQYF. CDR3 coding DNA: TGTGCCACCCACCCAGGACAGGGTAACTACGAGCAGTACTTC.